This T cell receptor (beta chain) is drawn from a study of T cell responses to AZD1222 COVID-19 vaccine. Study-wide context: Researchers grouped second doses given at about 4 or about 12 weeks into one pool. Study-level findings and limits: Baseline antibody screening turned up just a handful of seropositive AZD1222 recipients. Per reports, nearly half of all spike-specific TCRs target regions that are unmutated in variants. The repertoires were collected only after the peak T cell response.

Method: immunoSEQ multiplex PCR; TCRdb's copy keeps in-frame clones and lacks some. The top ten clones hold around 7% of a sample with some 120,000 clones, roughly nine tenths of them seen once. CDR3 length equals 13 residues. From germline, CDR1 is LGHDT and CDR2 YNNKEL (reference sequence). V gave up 4 bases and J gave up 6 bases, with 10 bases separating them. This clone came up a few times. Its antigen is not known. The TCR comes from an adult in good health. Sequenced here: peripheral blood, sampled on day 0 of AZD1222 vaccination. The chain carries TRBV3-1 (or the pseudogene TRBV3-2) and TRBJ2-1; D is uncertain. CDR3 amino acids: CASSPRRSNEQFF. CDR3 coding DNA: TGTGCCAGCAGCCCGCGCAGGAGCAATGAGCAGTTCTTC.